Listed here are 11 T cell receptor beta chains from one sample, sequenced in a study of T cell repertoires in cytomegalovirus infection. One entry per CDR3 protein results from TCRdb running MiXCR on the reads. Found here are a few hundred thousand distinct CDR3 sequences, about 42% of them singletons; the top ten hold around two fifths. These TCRs are of unknown antigen specificity. This specimen consisted of cultured PBMCs, obtained from culture after CMV antigen stimulation. The source is a human donor in good health (CMV status not recorded). Some clones in this sample may be carry-over from other donors' samples.

This clonotype was seen more than once but under ten times. The chain is built from TRBV6-1 and TRBJ2-1, with TRBD2 matching over 7 bases. The CDR3 extends over 13 amino acids. Germline V gene lookup returns CDR1 MNHNS and CDR2 SASEGT. V was clipped by 8 bases and J by 9 bases; unmatched bases: 10. The CDR3 protein is CASSGGRASEQFF. DNA of the CDR3: TGTGCCAGCTCCGGAGGGAGGGCGAGTGAGCAGTTCTTC.

CDR3 loop: CASSQEPGLNNEQFF. CDR3 bases: TGCGCCAGCAGCCAAGAACCGGGACTGAACAATGAGCAGTTCTTC. The genes are TRBV4-1 and TRBJ2-1; a possible D gene is TRBD2 (6 bases). Germline loops: CDR1 MGHRA, CDR2 YSYEKL. V lost 0 bases and J 5 bases, leaving 11 bases between the germline ends. CDR3 size: 15 residues.

This clonotype was seen more than once but under ten times. A much larger clone differs by one base, so this may be a read error. This CDR3 reads CASSLFDTQYF. The CDR3 DNA sequence: TGTGCCAGCAGCTTATTCGATACGCAGTATTTT. The chain has TRBV7-2 and TRBJ2-3; D is uncertain. The CDR3 length is 11 residues. V lost 2 bases and J 6 bases, leaving 3 bases between the germline ends. CDR1 is SGHTA and CDR2 is FQGNSA in the germline V gene.

This clonotype was detected many times. This chain joins TRBV7-2 and TRBJ2-3; TRBD2 matches at 7 bases. The CDR3 extends over 14 amino acids. V lost 1 base, J lost 5 bases, and 3 bases stayed unmatched. Germline assignment: CDR1 SGHTA and CDR2 FQGNSA. The DNA for the CDR3 is TGTGCCAGCAGCTTAGGCGGGGGTGAAGATACGCAGTATTTT. As protein: CASSLGGGEDTQYF.

This clonotype was recorded a few times. The chain has TRBV18 and TRBJ1-5; D might be TRBD1 (6 bases). The CDR3 sequence is 14 residues long. V was trimmed by 3 bases and J by 4 bases, leaving 10 bases between them. Per the germline V gene, CDR1 is KGHSH and CDR2 is LQKENI. The CDR3 here is CASSPIQGNQPQHF. The CDR3 DNA is TGTGCCAGCTCACCCATACAGGGAAATCAGCCCCAGCATTTT.

There are a few counts of this clonotype. The rearrangement uses TRBV12-3 or TRBV12-4 and TRBJ1-5; D not resolved. V was trimmed by 7 bases and J by 0 bases, leaving 10 bases between them. This CDR3 has 14 amino acids. CDR3 sequence: CASTGDYSNQPQHF. For the CDR3, the DNA is TGTGCCAGCACCGGAGACTATAGCAATCAGCCCCAGCATTTT.

This clonotype occurred a few times. CDR3 coding DNA: TGTGCCAGCTCACCAAGGACAGGGATTGGAAACACCATATATTTT. Amino acid sequence: CASSPRTGIGNTIYF. This chain uses TRBV18 with TRBJ1-3; TRBD1 aligns across 8 bases. The length of the CDR3 is 15 residues. Germline CDR1 is KGHSH and CDR2 is LQKENI. V shed 2 bases and J 3 bases; nucleotides not matched to a gene: 3.

The rearrangement joins TRBV7-2 to TRBJ2-5, with a tentative D call TRBD1 (5 bases). Trimming removed 3 bases at V and 3 bases at J, with 14 bases between. CDR3 size: 15 residues. Germline CDR1 is SGHTA and CDR2 is FQGNSA. CDR3 loop: CASSFGWGGEETQYF. As DNA, the CDR3 is TGTGCCAGCAGCTTCGGTTGGGGCGGTGAAGAGACCCAGTACTTC.

J is TRBJ2-3 and V is TRBV12-3 or TRBV12-4, with 10 bases aligning to TRBD1. The CDR3 extends over 14 amino acids. Trimming removed 8 bases from V and 1 base from J; junction bases left unmatched: 3. The CDR3 sequence: CASYGTGGTDTQYF. The CDR3 nucleotides read TGTGCCAGCTACGGGACAGGGGGCACAGATACGCAGTATTTT.

This rearrangement joins TRBV6-6 to TRBJ1-1, with TRBD1 matching over 7 bases. The CDR3 is 14 residues long. V lost 5 bases and J lost 4; bases outside the gene matches: 7. Germline V gives CDR1 MNHNY, CDR2 SVGAGI (reference sequence). The DNA for the CDR3 is TGTGCCAGCAGTCAAGACAGGGTTAGCACTGAAGCTTTCTTT. Translated: CASSQDRVSTEAFF.

The genes are TRBV20-1 and TRBJ1-1, with 10 bases fitting TRBD1. The CDR3 contains 14 residues. The V segment lost 5 bases and the J segment 1 base; nucleotides outside the gene matches: 4. Germline V gene data show CDR1 as DFQATT and CDR2 as SNEGSKA (reference sequence). CDR3 sequence reads: CSAEDRGKNTEAFF. The CDR3 DNA sequence: TGCAGTGCTGAGGACAGGGGGAAGAACACTGAAGCTTTCTTT.